A single sample is the source of the 5 T cell receptor beta chains below, sequenced in a study of blood T cell repertoires in COVID-19. Using immunoSEQ multiplex PCR, the repertoire was profiled, and TCRdb retains in-frame clones only, with some absent. The profile shows over 350,000 clones, roughly 91% of them singletons. Input material: PBMCs or T cells enriched from blood (not recorded which). Receptor source: a woman aged 18-29 years who had recovered from COVID-19.

The chain links TRBV5-1 to TRBJ2-2, with D hard to call. From germline, CDR1 is SGHRS and CDR2 YFSETQ. The CDR3 extends over 13 amino acids. CDR3 in amino acids: CAGGSGNTGELFF. The CDR3 bases are TGCGCTGGCGGATCGGGGAACACCGGGGAGCTGTTTTTT.

As regards this clone: Different DNA sequences within this sample yield the same CDR3. The chain employs TRBV14 and TRBJ2-7; 10 positions match TRBD1. Losses at the gene ends were 3 bases for V and 7 bases for J; bases not matched to a gene: 3. The CDR3 totals 13 residues. Germline V gives CDR1 SGHDN, CDR2 FVKESK. The CDR3 loop is CASSQDRGREQYF. In nucleotides, the CDR3 is TGTGCCAGCAGCCAGGACAGGGGGAGAGAGCAGTACTTC.

This clone occurred once. The chain joins TRBV3-1 (or the pseudogene TRBV3-2) to TRBJ1-2, with TRBD1 matching over 8 bases. Unmatched junction bases numbered 3, after V lost 4 bases and J lost 2 bases. Germline V gene lookup returns CDR1 LGHDT and CDR2 YNNKEL (reference sequence). The CDR3 has 14 residues. The CDR3 bases are TGTGCCAGCAGCCCGGGACAGGCGAACTATGGCTACACCTTC. It yields the protein CASSPGQANYGYTF.

The chain joins TRBV6-5 to TRBJ1-1, with 7 bases fitting TRBD1. The CDR3 totals 12 residues. The germline gives CDR1 MNHEY, CDR2 SVGAGI. J was trimmed by 8 bases and V by 0 bases; bases with no gene match: 0. CDR3 DNA: TGTGCCAGCAGTTACTCGACAGGGGAAGCTTTCTTT. Protein sequence: CASSYSTGEAFF.

The gene calls are TRBV3-1 (or the pseudogene TRBV3-2) and TRBJ2-1, with 10 bases lining up with TRBD2. CDR1 and CDR2 from the germline V gene are LGHDT and YNNKEL (reference sequence). The CDR3 is 17 residues long. J lost 0 bases, V lost 5 bases, and 7 bases had no gene match. CDR3 loop: CASSGRQRGGSYNEQFF. The DNA of the CDR3 is TGTGCCAGCAGCGGCCGCCAGCGGGGGGGCTCCTACAATGAGCAGTTCTTC.